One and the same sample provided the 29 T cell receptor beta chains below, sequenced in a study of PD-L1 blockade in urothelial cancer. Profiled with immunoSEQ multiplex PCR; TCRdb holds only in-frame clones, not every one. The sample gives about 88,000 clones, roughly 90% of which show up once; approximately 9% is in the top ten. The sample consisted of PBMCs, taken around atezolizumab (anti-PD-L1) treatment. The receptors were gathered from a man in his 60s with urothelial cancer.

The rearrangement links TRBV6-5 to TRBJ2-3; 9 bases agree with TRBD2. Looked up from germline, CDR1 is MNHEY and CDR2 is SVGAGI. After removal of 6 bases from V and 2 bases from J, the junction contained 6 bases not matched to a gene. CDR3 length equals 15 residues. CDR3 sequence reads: CASRIAGVITDTQYF. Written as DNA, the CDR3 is TGTGCCAGCAGAATAGCGGGGGTGATCACAGATACGCAGTATTTT.

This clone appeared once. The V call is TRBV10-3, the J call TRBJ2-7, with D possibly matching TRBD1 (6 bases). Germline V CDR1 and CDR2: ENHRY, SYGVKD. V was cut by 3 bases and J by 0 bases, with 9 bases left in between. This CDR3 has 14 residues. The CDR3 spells CAISDGTNSYEQYF. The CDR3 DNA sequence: TGTGCCATCAGTGACGGGACAAACTCCTACGAGCAGTACTTC.

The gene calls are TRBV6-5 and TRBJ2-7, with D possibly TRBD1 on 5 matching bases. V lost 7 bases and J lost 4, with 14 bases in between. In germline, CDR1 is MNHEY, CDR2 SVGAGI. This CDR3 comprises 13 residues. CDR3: CASTGLRTYEQYF. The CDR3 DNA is TGTGCCAGCACCGGGCTGCGGACATACGAGCAGTACTTC.

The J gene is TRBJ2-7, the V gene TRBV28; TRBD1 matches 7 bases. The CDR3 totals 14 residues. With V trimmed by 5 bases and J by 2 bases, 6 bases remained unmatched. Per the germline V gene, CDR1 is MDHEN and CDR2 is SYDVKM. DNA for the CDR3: TGTGCCAGCAGTCGGGGACAGCCAGCCTACGAGCAGTACTTC. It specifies CASSRGQPAYEQYF.

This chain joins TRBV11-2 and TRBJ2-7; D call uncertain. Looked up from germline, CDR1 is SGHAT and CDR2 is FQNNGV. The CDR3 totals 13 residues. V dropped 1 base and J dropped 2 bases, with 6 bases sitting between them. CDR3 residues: CASSLGGTYEQYF. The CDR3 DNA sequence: TGTGCCAGCAGCTTAGGTGGCACCTACGAGCAGTACTTC.

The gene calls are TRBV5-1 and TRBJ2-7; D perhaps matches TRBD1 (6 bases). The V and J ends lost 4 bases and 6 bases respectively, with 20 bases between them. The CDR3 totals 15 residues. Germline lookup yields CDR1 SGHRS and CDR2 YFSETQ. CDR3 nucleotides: TGCGCCAGCAGCCTCGATACTACAGGGTTAGGCGAGCAGTACTTC. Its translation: CASSLDTTGLGEQYF. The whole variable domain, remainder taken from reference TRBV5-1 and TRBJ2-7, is KAGVTQTPRYLIKTRGQQVTLSCSPISGHRSVSWYQQTPGQGLQFLFEYFSETQRNKGNFPGRFSGRQFSNSRSEMNVSTLELGDSALYLCASSLDTTGLGEQYFGPGTRLTVT.

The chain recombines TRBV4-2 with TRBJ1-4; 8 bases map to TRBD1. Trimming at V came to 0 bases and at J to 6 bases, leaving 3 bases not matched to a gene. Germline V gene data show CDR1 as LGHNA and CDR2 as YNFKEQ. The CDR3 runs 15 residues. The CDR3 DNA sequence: TGTGCCAGCAGCCAAGATCCGGGACAGGATGAAAAACTGTTTTTT. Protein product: CASSQDPGQDEKLFF.

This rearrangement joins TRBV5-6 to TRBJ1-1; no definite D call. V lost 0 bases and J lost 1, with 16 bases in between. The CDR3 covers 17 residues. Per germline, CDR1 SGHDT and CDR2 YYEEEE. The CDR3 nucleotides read TGTGCCAGCAGCTTGGGTCCACCCACTGATGGGAACACTGAAGCTTTCTTT. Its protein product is CASSLGPPTDGNTEAFF.

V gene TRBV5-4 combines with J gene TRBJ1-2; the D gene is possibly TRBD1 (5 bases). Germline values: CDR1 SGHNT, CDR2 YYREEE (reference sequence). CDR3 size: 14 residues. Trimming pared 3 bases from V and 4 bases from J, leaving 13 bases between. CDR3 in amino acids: CASSSGTGSYGYTF. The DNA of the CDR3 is TGTGCCAGCAGCTCCGGGACTGGTTCCTATGGCTACACCTTC.

The CDR3 loop is CASSLGGPYEQYF. CDR3 sequence (DNA): TGTGCCAGCAGCTTGGGGGGCCCCTACGAGCAGTACTTC. The chain employs TRBV5-5 and TRBJ2-7; tentatively, D is TRBD1 (5 bases). This CDR3 comprises 13 residues. Trimming took 0 bases from V and 2 from J, leaving 6 bases between them. From germline, CDR1 is SGHKS and CDR2 YYEKEE (reference sequence).

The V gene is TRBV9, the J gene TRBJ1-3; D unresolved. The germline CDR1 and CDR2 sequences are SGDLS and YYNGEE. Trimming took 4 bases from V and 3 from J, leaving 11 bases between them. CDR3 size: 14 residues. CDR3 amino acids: CASSPRVDGNTIYF. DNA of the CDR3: TGTGCCAGCAGCCCTCGGGTGGATGGAAACACCATATATTTT.

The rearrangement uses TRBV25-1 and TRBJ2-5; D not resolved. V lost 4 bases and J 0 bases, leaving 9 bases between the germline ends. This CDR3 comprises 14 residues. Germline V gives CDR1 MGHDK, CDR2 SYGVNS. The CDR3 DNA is TGTGCCAGCAGTGGAGGAAAGTACCAAGAGACCCAGTACTTC. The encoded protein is CASSGGKYQETQYF. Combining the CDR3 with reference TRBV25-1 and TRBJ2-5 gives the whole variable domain EADIYQTPRYLVIGTGKKITLECSQTMGHDKMYWYQQDPGMELHLIHYSYGVNSTEKGDLSSESTVSRIRTEHFPLTLESARPSHTSQYLCASSGGKYQETQYFGPGTRLLVL.

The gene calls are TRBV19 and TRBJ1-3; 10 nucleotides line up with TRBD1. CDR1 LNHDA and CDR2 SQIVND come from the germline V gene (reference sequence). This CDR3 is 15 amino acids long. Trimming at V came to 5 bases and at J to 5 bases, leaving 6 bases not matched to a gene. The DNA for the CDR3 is TGTGCCAGTAGTGCGACAGGGGGCCACCGAAACACCATATATTTT. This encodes CASSATGGHRNTIYF.

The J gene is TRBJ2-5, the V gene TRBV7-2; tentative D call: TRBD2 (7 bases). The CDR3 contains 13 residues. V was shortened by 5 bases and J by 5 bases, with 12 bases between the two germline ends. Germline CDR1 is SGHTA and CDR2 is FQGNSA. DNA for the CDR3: TGTGCCAGCAGCCTGAAGGGGGGGGAGACCCAGTACTTC. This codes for CASSLKGGETQYF. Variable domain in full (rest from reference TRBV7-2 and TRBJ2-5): GAGVSQSPSNKVTEKGKDVELRCDPISGHTALYWYRQSLGQGLEFLIYFQGNSAPDKSGLPSDRFSAERTGGSVSTLTIQRTQQEDSAVYLCASSLKGGETQYFGPGTRLLVL.

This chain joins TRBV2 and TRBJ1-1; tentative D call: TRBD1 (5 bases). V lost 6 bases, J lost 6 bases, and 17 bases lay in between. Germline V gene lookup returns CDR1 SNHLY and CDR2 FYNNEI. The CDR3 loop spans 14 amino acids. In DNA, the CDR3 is TGTGCCAGCAGCCCCGGGACTTCTACTTCTGAAGCTTTCTTT. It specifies CASSPGTSTSEAFF. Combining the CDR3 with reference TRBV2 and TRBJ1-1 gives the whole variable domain EPEVTQTPSHQVTQMGQEVILRCVPISNHLYFYWYRQILGQKVEFLVSFYNNEISEKSEIFDDQFSVERPDGSNFTLKIRSTKLEDSAMYFCASSPGTSTSEAFFGQGTRLTVV.

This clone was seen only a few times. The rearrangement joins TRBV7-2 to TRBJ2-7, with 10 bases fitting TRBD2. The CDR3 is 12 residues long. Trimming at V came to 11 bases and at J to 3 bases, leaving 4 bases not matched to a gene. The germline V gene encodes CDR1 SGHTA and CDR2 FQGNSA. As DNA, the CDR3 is TGTGCCGTTAGCGGGGGGAACTACGAGCAGTACTTC. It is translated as CAVSGGNYEQYF.

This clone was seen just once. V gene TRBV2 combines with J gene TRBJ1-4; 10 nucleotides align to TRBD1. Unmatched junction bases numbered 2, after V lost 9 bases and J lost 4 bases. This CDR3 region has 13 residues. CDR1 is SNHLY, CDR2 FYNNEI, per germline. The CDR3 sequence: CASRTGGNEKLFF. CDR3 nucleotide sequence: TGTGCCAGTCGGACAGGGGGTAATGAAAAACTGTTTTTT.

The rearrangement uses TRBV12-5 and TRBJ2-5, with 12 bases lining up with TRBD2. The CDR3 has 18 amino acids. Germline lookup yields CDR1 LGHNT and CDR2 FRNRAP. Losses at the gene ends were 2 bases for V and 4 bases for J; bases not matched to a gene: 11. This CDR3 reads CASGLSPSGGADIETQYF. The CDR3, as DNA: TGTGCTAGTGGTTTGTCACCTAGCGGGGGGGCGGACATAGAGACCCAGTACTTC.

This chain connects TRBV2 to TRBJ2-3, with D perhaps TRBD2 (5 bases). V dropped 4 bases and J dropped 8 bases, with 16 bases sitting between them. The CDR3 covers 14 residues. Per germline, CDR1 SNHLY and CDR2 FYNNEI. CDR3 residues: CASSGGIRAGTQYF. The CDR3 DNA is TGTGCCAGCAGTGGCGGAATCCGGGCGGGTACGCAGTATTTT.

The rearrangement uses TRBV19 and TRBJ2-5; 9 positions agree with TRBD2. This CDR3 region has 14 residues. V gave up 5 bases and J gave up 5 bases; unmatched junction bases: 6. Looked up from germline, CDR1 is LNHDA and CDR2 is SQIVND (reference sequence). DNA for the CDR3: TGTGCCAGTAGTTCTAGCGGGGTGGTGGAGACCCAGTACTTC. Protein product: CASSSSGVVETQYF.

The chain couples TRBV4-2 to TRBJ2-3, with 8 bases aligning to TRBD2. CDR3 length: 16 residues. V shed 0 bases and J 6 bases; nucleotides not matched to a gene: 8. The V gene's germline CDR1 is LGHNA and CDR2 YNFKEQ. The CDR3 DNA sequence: TGTGCCAGCAGCCAAGATCGATCGGGAGGGTACGATACGCAGTATTTT. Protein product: CASSQDRSGGYDTQYF.

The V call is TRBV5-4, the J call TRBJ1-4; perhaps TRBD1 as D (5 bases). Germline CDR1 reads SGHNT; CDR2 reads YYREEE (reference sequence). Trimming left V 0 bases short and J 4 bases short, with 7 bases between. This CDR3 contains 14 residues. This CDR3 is CASSLGQGNEKLFF. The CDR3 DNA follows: TGTGCCAGCAGCTTGGGGCAGGGTAATGAAAAACTGTTTTTT.

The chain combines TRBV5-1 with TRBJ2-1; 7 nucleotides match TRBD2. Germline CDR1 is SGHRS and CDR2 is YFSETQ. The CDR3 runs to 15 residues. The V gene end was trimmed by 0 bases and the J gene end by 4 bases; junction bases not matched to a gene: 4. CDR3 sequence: CASSLDGTTYNEQFF. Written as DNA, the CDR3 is TGCGCCAGCAGCTTGGACGGGACTACATACAATGAGCAGTTCTTC. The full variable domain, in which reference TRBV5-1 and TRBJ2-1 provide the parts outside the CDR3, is KAGVTQTPRYLIKTRGQQVTLSCSPISGHRSVSWYQQTPGQGLQFLFEYFSETQRNKGNFPGRFSGRQFSNSRSEMNVSTLELGDSALYLCASSLDGTTYNEQFFGPGTRLTVL.

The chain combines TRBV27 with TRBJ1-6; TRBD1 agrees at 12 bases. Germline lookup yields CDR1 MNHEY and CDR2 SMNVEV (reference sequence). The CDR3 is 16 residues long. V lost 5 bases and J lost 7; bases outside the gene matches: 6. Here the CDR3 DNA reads TGTGCCAGCAGTAAAGGGACAGGGGGCGTCAATTCACCCCTCCACTTT. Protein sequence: CASSKGTGGVNSPLHF.

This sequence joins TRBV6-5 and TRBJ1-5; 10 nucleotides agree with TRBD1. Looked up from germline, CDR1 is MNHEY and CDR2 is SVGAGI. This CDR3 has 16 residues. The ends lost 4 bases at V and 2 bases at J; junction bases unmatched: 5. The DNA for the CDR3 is TGTGCCAGCAGTTCGACAGGGGGCGCGGGCAATCAGCCCCAGCATTTT. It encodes CASSSTGGAGNQPQHF.

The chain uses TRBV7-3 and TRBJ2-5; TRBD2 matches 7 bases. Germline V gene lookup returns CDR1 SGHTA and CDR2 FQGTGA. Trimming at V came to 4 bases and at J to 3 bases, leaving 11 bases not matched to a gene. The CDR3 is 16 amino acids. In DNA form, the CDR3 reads TGTGCCAGCAGCTCAAGATCTGGGGGGGTTAAAGAGACCCAGTACTTC. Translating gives CASSSRSGGVKETQYF.

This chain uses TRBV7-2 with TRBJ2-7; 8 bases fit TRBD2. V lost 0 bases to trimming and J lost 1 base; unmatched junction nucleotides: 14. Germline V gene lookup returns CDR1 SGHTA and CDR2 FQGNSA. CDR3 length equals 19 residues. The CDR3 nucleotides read TGTGCCAGCAGCTTAGCGGCTAGCGGGTCCTCCTCGGGGTCCTACGAGCAGTACTTC. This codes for CASSLAASGSSSGSYEQYF.

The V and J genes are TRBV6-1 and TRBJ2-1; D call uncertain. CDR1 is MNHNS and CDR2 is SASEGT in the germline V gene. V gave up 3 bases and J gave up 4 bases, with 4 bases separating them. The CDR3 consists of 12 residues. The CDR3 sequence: CASSDNYNEQFF. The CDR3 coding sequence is TGTGCCAGCAGTGACAATTACAATGAGCAGTTCTTC.

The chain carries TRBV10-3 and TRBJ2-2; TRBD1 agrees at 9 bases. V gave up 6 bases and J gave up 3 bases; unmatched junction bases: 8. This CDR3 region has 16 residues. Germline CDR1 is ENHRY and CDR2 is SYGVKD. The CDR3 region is CAIRDPGQGHTGELFF. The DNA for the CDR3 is TGTGCCATCAGAGACCCGGGACAGGGACACACCGGGGAGCTGTTTTTT.